The rows below give T cell receptor beta chains drawn from one sample of a study of metastatic and nonmetastatic thyroid tumors. MiXCR reprocessed the PCR reads for TCRdb. Of fewer than 45,000 clones in the sample, 20% to 25% were seen once. Sequences were obtained from blood. Source of these receptors: a female donor with papillary thyroid cancer or a benign thyroid nodule (not recorded which). Some clones in this sample may be carry-over from other donors' samples. CDR3s include the opening cysteine and the closing phenylalanine or tryptophan.

CDR3 protein,V gene,J gene
CASSEWSGNYNEQFF,TRBV6-1,TRBJ2-1
CASSHSLGMISTDTQYF,TRBV7-2,TRBJ2-3
CASSIQNPTGRWNNQPQHF,TRBV19,TRBJ1-5
CASSQDEGLYGYTF,TRBV3-1,TRBJ1-2
CASSLDRFSNQPQHF,TRBV11-2,TRBJ1-5
CARGLAGDTQYF,TRBV30,TRBJ2-3
CASSFMPGHRSGNTIYF,TRBV5-1,TRBJ1-3
CASSIMTGIQETQYF,TRBV19,TRBJ2-5
CSARDRHWPSAYF,TRBV20-1,TRBJ2-7
CASSLVDREKLFF,TRBV11-3,TRBJ1-4
CASKQGAGGELFF,TRBV12-3/TRBV12-4,TRBJ2-2
CASSPGTSGSGANVLTF,TRBV28,TRBJ2-6
CGSSDSKGRIIACYTF,TRBV6-4,TRBJ1-2
CASSPLGYGYTF,TRBV9,TRBJ1-2
CASSPGLGPIF,TRBV11-2,TRBJ1-2
CASTILTGGNNSPLHF,TRBV28,TRBJ1-6
CASSLTGDNSPLHF,TRBV7-9,TRBJ1-6
CASSFSRYEQYF,TRBV11-2,TRBJ2-7
CSARMLVGTLVRETQYF,TRBV20-1,TRBJ2-5
CASSQDPLAGDTGELFF,TRBV14,TRBJ2-2
CASRLGLSTDTQYF,TRBV2,TRBJ2-3
CASSVGDTTEAFF,TRBV9,TRBJ1-1
CSARPGVVSNQPQHF,TRBV20-1,TRBJ1-5
CASSLGGQGHEQYF,TRBV7-3,TRBJ2-7
CASSRDRVFVFF,TRBV6-1,TRBJ1-1
CASSEGPGTLESHLHF,TRBV6-1,TRBJ1-6
CASSLARDRGYEQYF,TRBV5-1,TRBJ2-7
CASSSTRGYTEAFF,TRBV7-2,TRBJ1-1
CASSEASNTEAFF,TRBV6-1,TRBJ1-1
CASSDSGGRGTDTQYF,TRBV6-4,TRBJ2-3
CASSQAPTSGRAADTQYF,TRBV4-1,TRBJ2-3
CASSLSWMNTEAFF,TRBV5-1,TRBJ1-1
CASSLRASGAQWGPYNEQFF,TRBV7-3,TRBJ2-1
CASSLWNTGELFF,TRBV7-2,TRBJ2-2
CATSRVGGSGANVLTF,TRBV15,TRBJ2-6
CASSQVQESGGYTF,TRBV4-2,TRBJ1-2
CASSYFAGNTGELFF,TRBV6-5,TRBJ2-2
CASSGSTDTQYF,TRBV19,TRBJ2-3
CASSLIRQQETQYF,TRBV5-4,TRBJ2-5
CASSLGGPGTEAFF,TRBV27,TRBJ1-1
CASNPGGGEQYF,TRBV12-3/TRBV12-4,TRBJ2-7
CSAMGLAGYNERFF,TRBV20-1,TRBJ2-1
CASSSSGNTEAFF,TRBV25-1,TRBJ1-1
CASRYALLSEQYF,TRBV12-3/TRBV12-4,TRBJ2-7
CASRVRSPSGNTIYF,TRBV6-1,TRBJ1-3
CASSWGRDQPQHF,TRBV12-3/TRBV12-4,TRBJ1-5
CASSLTGRAPSTDTQYF,TRBV19,TRBJ2-3
CASSFLGGSEAFF,TRBV27,TRBJ1-1
CAISGLEEDLQYF,TRBV10-3,TRBJ2-7
CASSFGLAGGSSTDTQYF,TRBV11-1,TRBJ2-3
CASSTTSGRVNEQFF,TRBV19,TRBJ2-1
CATLDRGDEKLFF,TRBV19,TRBJ1-4
CASSLDWSTGGLFF,TRBV5-1,TRBJ2-2
CASSLLAGSPTDTQYF,TRBV13,TRBJ2-3
CASSFHGRTYEQYF,TRBV11-2,TRBJ2-7
CASSLWAVGGTWDLFF,TRBV28,TRBJ2-2
CAIILGGITDTQYF,TRBV7-9,TRBJ2-3